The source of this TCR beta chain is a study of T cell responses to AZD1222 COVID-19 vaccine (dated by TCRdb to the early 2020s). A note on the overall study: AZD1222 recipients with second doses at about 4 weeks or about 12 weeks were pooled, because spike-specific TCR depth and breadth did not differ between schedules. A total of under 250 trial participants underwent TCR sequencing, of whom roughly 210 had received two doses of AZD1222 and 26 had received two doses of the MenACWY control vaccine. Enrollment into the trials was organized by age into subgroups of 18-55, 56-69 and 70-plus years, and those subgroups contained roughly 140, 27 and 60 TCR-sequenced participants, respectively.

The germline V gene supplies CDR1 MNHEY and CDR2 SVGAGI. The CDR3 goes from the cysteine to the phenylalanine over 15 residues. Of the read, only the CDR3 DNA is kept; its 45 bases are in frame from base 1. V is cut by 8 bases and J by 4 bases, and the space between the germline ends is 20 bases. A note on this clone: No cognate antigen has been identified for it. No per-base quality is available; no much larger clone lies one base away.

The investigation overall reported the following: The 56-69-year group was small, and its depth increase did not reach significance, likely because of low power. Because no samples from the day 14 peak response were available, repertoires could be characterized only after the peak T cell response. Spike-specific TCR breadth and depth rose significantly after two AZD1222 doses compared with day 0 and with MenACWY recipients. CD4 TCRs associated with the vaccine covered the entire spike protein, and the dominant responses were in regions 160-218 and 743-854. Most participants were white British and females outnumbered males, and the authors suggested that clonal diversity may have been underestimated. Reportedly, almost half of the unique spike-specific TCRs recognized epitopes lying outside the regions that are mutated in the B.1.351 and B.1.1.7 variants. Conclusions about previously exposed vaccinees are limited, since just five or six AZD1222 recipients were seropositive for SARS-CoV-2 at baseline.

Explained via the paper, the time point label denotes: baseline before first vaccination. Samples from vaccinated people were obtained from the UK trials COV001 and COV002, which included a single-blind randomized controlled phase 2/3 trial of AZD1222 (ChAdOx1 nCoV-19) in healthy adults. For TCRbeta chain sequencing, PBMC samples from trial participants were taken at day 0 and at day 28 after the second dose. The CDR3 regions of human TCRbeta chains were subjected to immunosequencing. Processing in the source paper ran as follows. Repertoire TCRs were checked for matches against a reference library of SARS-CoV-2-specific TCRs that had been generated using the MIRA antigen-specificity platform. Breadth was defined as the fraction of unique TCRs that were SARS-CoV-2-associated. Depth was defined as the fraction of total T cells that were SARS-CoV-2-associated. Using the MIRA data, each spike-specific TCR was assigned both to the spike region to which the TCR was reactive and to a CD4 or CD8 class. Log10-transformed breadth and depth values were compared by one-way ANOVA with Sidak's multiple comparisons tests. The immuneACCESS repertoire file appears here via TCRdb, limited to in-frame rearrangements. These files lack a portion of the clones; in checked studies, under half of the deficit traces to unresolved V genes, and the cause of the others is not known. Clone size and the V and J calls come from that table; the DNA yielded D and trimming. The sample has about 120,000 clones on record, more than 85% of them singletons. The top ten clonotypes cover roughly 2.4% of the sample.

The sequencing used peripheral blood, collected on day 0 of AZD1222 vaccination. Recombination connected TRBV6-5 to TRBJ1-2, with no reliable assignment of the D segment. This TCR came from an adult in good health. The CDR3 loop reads CASSLGLPRIYGYTF. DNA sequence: TGTGCCAGCTCCCTAGGTCTACCTCGGATCTATGGCTACACCTTC.